A single sample is the source of the 29 T cell receptor beta chains below, sequenced in a study of tissue T cells after allogeneic stem cell transplantation. The assay was immunoSEQ multiplex PCR, and TCRdb's table has in-frame clones only and misses some. The sample records some 7,800 clones, approximately 70% being singletons. Sequences were obtained from blood. Source of these receptors: a female BALB/c mouse in good health. Strain MHC haplotype: H2-d.

In its sample, this clone was seen a few times. Any gene name here is a mouse gene name. The CDR3 is cut off 1 residue early in the read; its end comes from the germline J gene. The chain couples TRBV13-2 to TRBJ1-1; 7 bases agree with TRBD1. V was clipped by 5 bases and J by 0 bases; unmatched bases: 4. Germline CDR1 and CDR2: NNHNN and SYGAGS (reference sequence). This CDR3 contains 14 residues. The part of the CDR3 DNA that was read is TGTGCCAGCGGCCTCCAGGGGGCAAACACAGAAGTCTTC. This gives the protein CASGLQGANTEVF. The whole CDR3 protein is CASGLQGANTEVFF.

In the case of this clone: Gene names are mouse gene names. The read ends 1 residue shy of where the CDR3 ends; the end is completed using the germline J gene. This chain links TRBV5 with TRBJ2-7; D perhaps matches TRBD1 (6 bases). The V gene's germline CDR1 is LGHNA and CDR2 YNLKQL (reference sequence). Trimming cost V 0 bases and J 6 bases, with 12 bases left between them. The CDR3 contains 14 residues. CDR3 DNA (partial): TGTGCCAGCAGCCAAGATAACAGGGAAGGTGAACAGTAC. This codes for CASSQDNREGEQY. The full CDR3 sequence reads CASSQDNREGEQYF.

With regard to this clone: These gene names are mouse names. The read ends 1 residue before the CDR3 terminus; that terminus is restored from the germline J gene. V usage is TRBV20 and J usage is TRBJ2-5; maybe TRBD2 (5 bases). The length of the CDR3 is 13 residues. V was trimmed by 1 base and J by 2 bases, leaving 7 bases between them. Germline V gives CDR1 GFQATS, CDR2 STVNSAI. CDR3 sequence reads: CGARVGSQDTQYF. The part of the CDR3 DNA that was read is TGTGGTGCTAGGGTGGGGAGCCAAGACACCCAGTAC.

On this clone: Germline and genes: mouse. The sequence runs out 1 residue before the end of the CDR3; the remainder is reconstructed from the germline J gene. The V call is TRBV1, the J call TRBJ1-3; unclear D gene. CDR3 size: 16 residues. The ends were cut back, 2 bases at V and 0 bases at J, with 11 bases in the middle. Germline V CDR1 and CDR2: NSQYPW, LRSPGD (reference sequence). The CDR3 sequence is CTCSAPHTYSGNTLYF. The CDR3 DNA, read in part, is TGCACCTGCAGTGCACCCCACACCTATTCTGGAAATACGCTCTAT.

Remarks on this clone: These gene names are mouse names. The DNA ends 1 residue before the CDR3 does, and the rest of the CDR3 is filled in from the germline J gene. The chain recombines TRBV20 with TRBJ1-4; 9 bases are a match to TRBD1. Germline lookup yields CDR1 GFQATS and CDR2 STVNSAI. This CDR3 is 13 amino acids long. J was trimmed by 4 bases and V by 5 bases; bases with no gene match: 2. Partial CDR3 DNA: TGTGGTGCTGGGACAGGGATCAACGAAAGATTATTT. As protein: CGAGTGINERLF. The entire CDR3 reads CGAGTGINERLFF.

Points on this clone: Gene names denote mouse genes. The read terminates 1 residue before the CDR3 end, so the remaining end is supplied by the germline J gene. The chain is built from TRBV19 and TRBJ2-5, with D possibly matching TRBD1 (6 bases). Germline assignment: CDR1 FNHDT and CDR2 SITEND (reference sequence). This CDR3 comprises 14 residues. V lost 2 bases, J lost 3 bases, and 10 bases lay in between. The sequenced part of the CDR3 DNA is TGTGCCAGCAGTATTTGGGACACTCAAGACACCCAGTAC. Amino acids: CASSIWDTQDTQY. The CDR3, in full, reads CASSIWDTQDTQYF. The variable domain in full, with the rest retrieved from reference TRBV19 and TRBJ2-5, is GGIITQTPKFLIGQEGQKLTLKCQQNFNHDTMYWYRQDSGKGLRLIYYSITENDLQKGDLSEGYDASREKKSSFSLTVTSAQKNEMAVFLCASSIWDTQDTQYFGPGTRLLVL.

About this clone: The gene names given are mouse names. The sequence runs out 1 residue before the end of the CDR3; the remainder is reconstructed from the germline J gene. The V call is TRBV19, the J call TRBJ2-5; D unresolved. The CDR3 spans 11 residues. CDR1 is FNHDT, CDR2 SITEND, per germline (reference sequence). V lost 6 bases and J 4 bases, leaving 6 bases between the germline ends. The CDR3 loop reads CASTPEDTQYF. The covered CDR3 bases are TGTGCCAGCACCCCGGAAGACACCCAGTAC.

About this clone: An end of the junction differs from the germline gene, which may be a read error. Genes and germline come from the mouse. Other DNA variants within this sample encode the same CDR3. The CDR3 spells CGARDNTEVFF. The covered CDR3 bases are TGTGGTGCGAGGGACAACACAGAAGTCTTC. V and J are TRBV20 and TRBJ1-1; possible D gene TRBD1, 5 bases. The observed sequence ends 1 residue before the CDR3 terminus, with the missing tail filled in from the germline J gene. CDR1 and CDR2 from the germline V gene are GFQATS and STVNSAI. This CDR3 has 11 residues.

To note about this clone: Gene names and germline refer to mouse. The sequenced CDR3 bases are TGTGCCAGCAGTGAAGGGAACCCAAACTCCGACTACACC. This codes for CASSEGNPNSDYT. The full CDR3 protein is CASSEGNPNSDYTF. The genes are TRBV13-3 and TRBJ1-2, with no clear D. The read is 1 residue too short to cover the CDR3 end, so that end is filled in from the germline J gene. The CDR3 covers 14 residues. Germline V gene lookup returns CDR1 NNHDY and CDR2 SYVADS. V shed 2 bases and J shed 0 bases, with 8 bases lying between them.

As concerns this clone: Gene names are the mouse ones. The read gets to within 1 residue of the CDR3 end, and the germline J gene fills in the rest. The chain links TRBV13-1 to TRBJ2-3; D unclear. Germline V CDR1 and CDR2: NSHNY, SYGAGN. Trimming stripped 0 bases from V and 7 bases from J, with 9 bases between. CDR3 size: 13 residues. This chain's CDR3 is CASSDARSQTLYF. CDR3 DNA, as far as it was read: TGTGCCAGCAGTGATGCACGGAGTCAAACGCTGTAT.

Comments on this clone: The gene names given are mouse names. The CDR3 loop is CASSNGGYEQYF. The CDR3 DNA, read in part, is TGTGCTAGCAGTAATGGGGGGTATGAACAGTAC. The chain carries TRBV17 and TRBJ2-7, with 7 bases aligning to TRBD2. The DNA ends 1 residue before the CDR3 does, and the rest of the CDR3 is filled in from the germline J gene. Losses at the gene ends were 4 bases for V and 4 bases for J; bases not matched to a gene: 1. The germline V gene encodes CDR1 MNHDT and CDR2 YYDKIL. This CDR3 comprises 12 residues.

As for this clone: Gene names are mouse gene names. Read data end 1 residue before the CDR3 end; the end is taken from the germline J gene. The gene calls are TRBV1 and TRBJ1-6; 11 bases agree with TRBD1. TRBJ1-6 is assigned to the ORF class and has an uncertain function. CDR1 NSQYPW and CDR2 LRSPGD come from the germline V gene (reference sequence). The CDR3 length is 16 residues. The V and J ends lost 3 bases and 3 bases, in that order; junction bases with no gene match: 1. CDR3 bases read: TGCACCTGCAGTGCGGGGACAGGGGGCTATAATTCGCCCCTCTAC. Its protein is CTCSAGTGGYNSPLY. The whole CDR3 is CTCSAGTGGYNSPLYF.

A note on this clone: Gene names refer to mouse genes. From the germline J gene comes the end of the CDR3, since the read stops 1 residue before it. This rearrangement joins TRBV13-1 to TRBJ2-2; 8 nucleotides match TRBD1. Germline trimming cut 2 bases from V and 2 bases from J; bases unmatched to any gene: 8. Germline assignment: CDR1 NSHNY and CDR2 SYGAGN. This CDR3 has 17 residues. CDR3 bases read: TGTGCCAGCAGTGAAAGGCAGGGGGCCCGGAACACCGGGCAGCTCTAC. The encoded protein is CASSERQGARNTGQLY. The whole CDR3 protein reads CASSERQGARNTGQLYF.

With regard to this clone: Gene names and germline match the mouse. Sequencing ends 1 residue short of the CDR3 end; the germline J gene provides the rest. The chain joins TRBV1 to TRBJ2-3; D ambiguous. The CDR3 runs 15 residues. Trimming took off 1 base at V and 0 bases at J, with 8 bases between the two ends. Germline V gene sequence: CDR1 NSQYPW, CDR2 LRSPGD (reference sequence). CDR3 bases read: TGCACCTGCAGTGCAGCTGGCTCTAGTGCAGAAACGCTGTAT. Its translation: CTCSAAGSSAETLY. The full-length CDR3 reads as CTCSAAGSSAETLYF.

As concerns this clone: The listed genes are named as in mouse. The observed sequence ends 1 residue before the CDR3 terminus, with the missing tail filled in from the germline J gene. This chain connects TRBV16 to TRBJ2-7; the match to TRBD2 covers 12 bases. This CDR3 spans 16 amino acids. Germline V gene lookup returns CDR1 SGHSA and CDR2 FRNQAP. Trimming took 0 bases from V and 6 from J; bases not matched to a gene: 6. The sequenced part of the CDR3 DNA is TGTGCAAGCAGCTTAGATCCCGGACTGGGGGGGGTTGAACAGTAC. It translates to CASSLDPGLGGVEQY. The complete CDR3 reads CASSLDPGLGGVEQYF. Using reference TRBV16 and TRBJ2-7 for the parts outside the CDR3, the full variable domain is NAGVIQTPRHKVTGKGQEATLWCEPISGHSAVFWYRQTIVQGLEFLTYFRNQAPIDDSGMPKERFSAQMPNQSHSTLKIQSTQPQDSAVYLCASSLDPGLGGVEQYFGPGTRLTVL.

In regard to this clone: These gene names are mouse names. Sequencing ends 1 residue short of the CDR3 end; the germline J gene provides the rest. V is TRBV5 and J is TRBJ2-1; 8 bases fit TRBD2. With V trimmed by 0 bases and J by 0 bases, 4 bases remained unmatched. This CDR3 is built from 17 residues. Germline V lookup: CDR1 LGHNA, CDR2 YNLKQL (reference sequence). CDR3 residues: CASSQDWGGNNYAEQFF. The CDR3 bases that were read are TGTGCCAGCAGCCAAGATTGGGGGGGGAATAACTATGCTGAGCAGTTC.

Concerning this clone: Gene names and germline match the mouse. The read falls 1 residue short of the CDR3 end, and the missing part is taken from the germline J gene. This rearrangement joins TRBV1 to TRBJ1-4; 7 bases fit TRBD1. The junction had 5 bases not matched to a gene; V was cut back by 6 bases and J by 4 bases. The CDR3 totals 14 residues. Germline loops: CDR1 NSQYPW, CDR2 LRSPGD (reference sequence). Incomplete CDR3 DNA: TGCACCTGCAGCACCGGGACAGACAACGAAAGATTATTT. This encodes CTCSTGTDNERLF. The CDR3, in full, reads CTCSTGTDNERLFF.

To note about this clone: Gene names and germline refer to mouse. The CDR3 goes on 1 residue after the read ends, and that part is filled in from the germline J gene. The chain uses TRBV1 and TRBJ1-1; 8 nucleotides agree with TRBD1. This CDR3 is 14 amino acids long. CDR1 is NSQYPW, CDR2 LRSPGD, per germline (reference sequence). V was clipped by 3 bases and J by 3 bases; unmatched bases: 3. The CDR3 is CTCSATGADTEVFF. Incomplete CDR3 DNA: TGCACCTGCAGTGCGACAGGGGCGGACACAGAAGTCTTC.

A word on this clone: The gene names given are mouse names. With the read ending 1 residue before the CDR3 end, the germline J gene is used to fill in that end. The genes are TRBV13-3 and TRBJ2-2, with 8 bases aligning to TRBD2. From germline, CDR1 is NNHDY and CDR2 SYVADS. The J segment lost 3 bases and the V segment lost 0 bases, leaving 4 bases of the junction unmatched. The CDR3 spans 16 residues. Here the CDR3 reads CASSDAGGRHTGQLYF. The DNA read from the CDR3 is TGTGCCAGCAGTGATGCTGGGGGGAGACACACCGGGCAGCTCTAC.

With regard to this clone: Gene names denote mouse genes. The read ends 1 residue early relative to the CDR3; the germline J gene fills the gap. The chain joins TRBV13-3 to TRBJ2-4; D unclear. The CDR3 loop spans 14 amino acids. Germline CDR1 and CDR2: NNHDY and SYVADS. V lost 5 bases to trimming and J lost 2 bases, with 12 bases between them. Incomplete CDR3 DNA: TGTGCCAGCAGGCCCGGACCTTTTCAAAACACCTTGTAC. Encoded protein: CASRPGPFQNTLY. The complete CDR3 reads CASRPGPFQNTLYF.

This clone was observed a few times. The genes are named according to mouse. Read sequence stops 1 residue before the CDR3 end, and the germline J gene provides the missing end. The chain carries TRBV5 and TRBJ1-4, with D tentatively TRBD1 (6 bases). The CDR3 contains 16 residues. V was trimmed by 0 bases and J by 4 bases, leaving 12 bases between them. Germline V gene sequence: CDR1 LGHNA, CDR2 YNLKQL (reference sequence). The covered CDR3 bases are TGTGCCAGCAGCCAAGATCGGGGGACACTCAACGAAAGATTATTT. Encoded protein: CASSQDRGTLNERLF. The complete CDR3 protein is CASSQDRGTLNERLFF.

This clone appeared a few times. Genes and germline come from the mouse. The read finishes 1 residue shy of the CDR3 end, and the germline J gene is used to complete it. The chain links TRBV1 to TRBJ2-1; 10 bases line up with TRBD1. The CDR3 spans 15 residues. From germline, CDR1 is NSQYPW and CDR2 LRSPGD (reference sequence). V trimming: 0 bases; J trimming: 5 bases; junction bases outside the gene matches: 1. The sequenced part of the CDR3 DNA is TGCACCTGCAGTGCAGATGGGACAGGGGATGCTGAGCAGTTC. Residues: CTCSADGTGDAEQF. The full CDR3 protein is CTCSADGTGDAEQFF. Full variable domain (rest looked up from reference TRBV1 and TRBJ2-1): VTLLEQNPRWRLVPRGQAVNLRCILKNSQYPWMSWYQQDLQKQLQWLFTLRSPGDKEVKSLPGADYLATRVTDTELRLQVANMSQGRTLYCTCSADGTGDAEQFFGPGTRLTVL.

Comment on this clone: Gene names are mouse gene names. The CDR3 is cut off 1 residue early in the read; its end comes from the germline J gene. The rearrangement links TRBV13-2 to TRBJ2-7; D is possibly TRBD2 (6 bases). CDR1 is NNHNN and CDR2 is SYGAGS in the germline V gene (reference sequence). The CDR3 runs to 12 residues. Trimming shortened V by 3 bases and J by 6 bases, and 10 bases separated the two germline ends. CDR3 sequence: CASGAGTSEQYF. The part of the CDR3 DNA that was read is TGTGCCAGCGGTGCCGGGACTTCTGAACAGTAC.

Notes on this clone: Mouse gene names apply. The CDR3 end lies 1 residue beyond the end of the read and is filled in from the germline J gene. V is TRBV20 and J is TRBJ2-7; the match to TRBD2 covers 10 bases. Germline V gene data show CDR1 as GFQATS and CDR2 as STVNSAI. V lost 3 bases, J lost 6 bases, and 5 bases stayed unmatched. The CDR3 extends over 13 amino acids. Partial CDR3 DNA: TGTGGTGCTAGCTCTGGGGGGGCGCTTGAACAGTAC. Its translation is CGASSGGALEQY. The full CDR3 protein is CGASSGGALEQYF.

To note about this clone: Gene names are the mouse ones. The read gets to within 1 residue of the CDR3 end, and the germline J gene fills in the rest. The chain carries TRBV13-1 and TRBJ1-3, with unresolved D. In germline, CDR1 is NSHNY, CDR2 SYGAGN. The CDR3 is made up of 14 amino acids. V gave up 2 bases and J gave up 0 bases, with 6 bases separating them. CDR3 loop: CASSDPRSGNTLYF. The DNA read from the CDR3 is TGTGCCAGCAGTGACCCGCGTTCTGGAAATACGCTCTAT.

This clone showed up just a few times. Mouse names are used for the genes. The read ends 1 residue early relative to the CDR3; the germline J gene fills the gap. This sequence joins TRBV31 and TRBJ2-7; a weak D match, TRBD1 (7 bases). CDR1 and CDR2 from the germline V gene are GKSSPN and SITVG. The germline V and J ends were trimmed by 3 bases and 0 bases, with 9 bases remaining between them. The CDR3 loop spans 13 amino acids. CDR3 DNA (partial): TGTGCCTGGAGCAGGGGGGTCTCCTATGAACAGTAC. Translated, it gives CAWSRGVSYEQY. The CDR3, in full, reads CAWSRGVSYEQYF.

As to this clone: The gene names given are mouse names. The read ends 1 residue shy of where the CDR3 ends; the end is completed using the germline J gene. The V and J genes are TRBV13-2 and TRBJ2-7; 7 nucleotides line up with TRBD1. Germline V gene data show CDR1 as NNHNN and CDR2 as SYGAGS (reference sequence). Trimming cost V 1 base and J 4 bases; bases outside gene matches: 8. CDR3 size: 15 residues. The CDR3 reads CASGDQRDRNYEQYF. Incomplete CDR3 DNA: TGTGCCAGCGGTGATCAAAGGGACAGAAATTATGAACAGTAC.

This clone showed up just a few times. The germline and genes are mouse ones. CDR3 bases read: TGTGCCAGCAGCCCCGGACTTTTCTATGAACAGTAC. Its protein is CASSPGLFYEQY. The CDR3 as a whole reads CASSPGLFYEQYF. The chain uses TRBV19 and TRBJ2-7, with D possibly TRBD2 on 5 matching bases. The CDR3 is cut off 1 residue early in the read; its end comes from the germline J gene. This CDR3 contains 13 residues. Germline V gives CDR1 FNHDT, CDR2 SITEND (reference sequence). V dropped 5 bases and J dropped 3 bases, with 12 bases sitting between them.

Points on this clone: The listed genes are named as in mouse. Incomplete CDR3 DNA: TGTGCCAGCGGTGAAGGCAGGAAAAACACCTTGTAC. It specifies CASGEGRKNTLY. The whole CDR3 protein is CASGEGRKNTLYF. The chain uses TRBV13-2 and TRBJ2-4; no definite D call. The read ends 1 residue early relative to the CDR3; the germline J gene fills the gap. This CDR3 region has 13 residues. Germline CDR1 NNHNN, CDR2 SYGAGS (reference sequence). V was clipped by 2 bases and J by 4 bases, with 8 bases between them.